This TCR beta chain was found in a study of blood T cell repertoires in COVID-19. Looking at the study overall: T cells, B-cell-depleted T cells, or PBMCs provided the cDNA or gDNA that served as material.

Participants came from about two dozen US areas, aged about 18 to 89 years. Participant reports of clinical history set cohort assignment. Symptom resolution, clearance, or two negative PCRs marked donors in Cohort 3 as recovered. Generated by immunoSEQ multiplex PCR, the TCRdb table keeps only in-frame clones and is missing some. Of 360,000 or so clones in the sample, less than 90% were seen once. CDR1 and CDR2 from the germline V gene are SGHNT and YYREEE (reference sequence). Trimming cost V 4 bases and J 6 bases; bases outside gene matches: 15. The CDR3 consists of 17 residues. Sample: PBMCs or T cells enriched from blood (not recorded which). The sequence was obtained from a woman aged 25 to 45 who had recovered from COVID-19. The chain uses TRBV5-4 and TRBJ2-1, with 8 bases that match TRBD2. The CDR3 is CASSILGWGLGANEQFF. The CDR3 nucleotides are TGTGCCAGCAGCATCCTTGGGTGGGGACTAGGGGCCAATGAGCAGTTCTTC.